This T cell receptor (beta chain) was identified in a study of blood T cell repertoires in COVID-19. As for the study in general: From T cells, B-cell-depleted T cells, or PBMCs came the material, which was cDNA or gDNA.

Donors were grouped by their self-reported clinical history. Cohort 3 donors counted as recovered after two negative PCRs, clearance, or resolved symptoms. V was cut by 4 bases and J by 0 bases, with 11 bases left in between. Germline V lookup: CDR1 SGHRS, CDR2 YFSETQ. The CDR3 is 15 residues long. Libraries were prepared by immunoSEQ multiplex PCR; TCRdb keeps only in-frame clonotypes and omits some of them. In the table there are around 380,000 clones, around 87% of which are singletons. The sequencing sample was made of PBMCs or T cells enriched from blood (not recorded which). The clonotype originates from a man aged 25 to 40 who had recovered from COVID-19. This chain links TRBV5-1 with TRBJ1-3, with D possibly matching TRBD1 (5 bases). The CDR3 DNA follows: TGCGCCAGCAGCGCCTGGACAAACTCTGGAAACACCATATATTTT. Translation gives CASSAWTNSGNTIYF.